The 6 T cell receptor beta chains below come from one sample, sequenced in a study of lymphopenia after photon versus proton radiotherapy. Sequencing used immunoSEQ multiplex PCR; TCRdb keeps in-frame clones, though not all of them. The repertoire includes about 160,000 clones, approximately 91% of them detected once, and around 4.7% sits in the top ten. Sequenced here: peripheral blood, sampled from a patient treated with photon-based radiotherapy. These receptors all stem from a man aged 45-65 years with gastric cancer.

The CDR3 region has the DNA TGCGCCAGCAGCACCGAGGAGACCCAGTACTTC. It translates to CASSTEETQYF. The V and J genes are TRBV5-1 and TRBJ2-5; unclear D gene. The CDR3 is 11 residues long. The ends were cut back, 4 bases at V and 5 bases at J, with 6 bases in the middle. The germline V gene encodes CDR1 SGHRS and CDR2 YFSETQ.

The chain is built from TRBV30 and TRBJ2-7; D gene uncertain. V was pared by 1 base and J by 3 bases, with 7 bases between. Looked up from germline, CDR1 is GTSNPN and CDR2 is SVGIG (reference sequence). The CDR3 is 12 amino acids. CDR3 loop: CAWSDKFYEQYF. The CDR3 nucleotides read TGTGCCTGGAGTGATAAGTTCTACGAGCAGTACTTC.

V and J are TRBV6-5 and TRBJ1-1, with D unresolved. The CDR3 is made up of 16 amino acids. The germline V and J ends were trimmed by 0 bases and 3 bases, with 14 bases remaining between them. Germline CDR1 and CDR2: MNHEY and SVGAGI. The CDR3 region is CASSYSPSWADTEAFF. CDR3 nucleotide sequence: TGTGCCAGCAGTTACTCGCCCTCGTGGGCGGACACTGAAGCTTTCTTT.

The gene calls are TRBV11-2 and TRBJ1-2; the D is unclear. V dropped 4 bases and J dropped 1 base, with 7 bases sitting between them. Germline V gene lookup returns CDR1 SGHAT and CDR2 FQNNGV. The CDR3 covers 13 residues. The CDR3 DNA is TGTGCCAGCAGCTCCAGACATAACTATGGCTACACCTTC. Protein: CASSSRHNYGYTF.

The rearrangement links TRBV19 to TRBJ2-7; the D is unclear. This CDR3 spans 14 amino acids. V was cut by 3 bases and J by 4 bases, with 13 bases left in between. Germline V lookup: CDR1 LNHDA, CDR2 SQIVND (reference sequence). This CDR3 is CASSMVGASYEQYF. In DNA form, the CDR3 reads TGTGCCAGTAGTATGGTCGGCGCCTCATACGAGCAGTACTTC.

This clone was detected only once. This sequence joins TRBV7-2 and TRBJ2-1; D gene unclear. Germline CDR1 and CDR2: SGHTA and FQGNSA. This CDR3 is built from 17 residues. V shed 4 bases and J shed 0 bases, with 16 bases lying between them. The CDR3 region is CASSSRFLSSSYNEQFF. CDR3 bases: TGTGCCAGCAGCTCCCGGTTCCTATCGAGCTCCTACAATGAGCAGTTCTTC.